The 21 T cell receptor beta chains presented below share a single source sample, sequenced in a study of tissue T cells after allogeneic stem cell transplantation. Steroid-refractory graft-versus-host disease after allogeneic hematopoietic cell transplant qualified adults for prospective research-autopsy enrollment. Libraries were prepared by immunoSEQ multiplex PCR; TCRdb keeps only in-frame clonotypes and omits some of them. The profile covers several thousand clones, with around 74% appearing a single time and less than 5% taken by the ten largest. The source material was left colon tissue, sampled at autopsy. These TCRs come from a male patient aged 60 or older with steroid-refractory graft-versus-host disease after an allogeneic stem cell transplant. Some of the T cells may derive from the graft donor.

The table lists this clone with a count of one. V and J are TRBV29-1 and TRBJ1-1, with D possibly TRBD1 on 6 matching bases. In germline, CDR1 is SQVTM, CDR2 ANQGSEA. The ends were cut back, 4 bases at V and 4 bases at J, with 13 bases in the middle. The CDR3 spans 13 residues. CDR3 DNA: TGCAGCGTTGCCTCAGGGGCCGGCACTGAAGCTTTCTTT. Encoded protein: CSVASGAGTEAFF.

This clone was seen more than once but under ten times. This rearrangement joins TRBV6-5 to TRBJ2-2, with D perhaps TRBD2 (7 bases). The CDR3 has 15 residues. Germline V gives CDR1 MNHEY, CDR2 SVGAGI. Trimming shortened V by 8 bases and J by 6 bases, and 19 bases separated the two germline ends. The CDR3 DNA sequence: TGTGCCAGCTCATCGGGGGGCTACGGGCCCGGGGAGCTGTTTTTT. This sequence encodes CASSSGGYGPGELFF.

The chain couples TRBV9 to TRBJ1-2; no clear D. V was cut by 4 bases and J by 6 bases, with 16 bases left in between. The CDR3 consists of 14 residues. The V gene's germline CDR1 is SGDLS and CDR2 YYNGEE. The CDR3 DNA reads TGTGCCAGCAGCACCCGAACTACACCCGATGGCTACACCTTC. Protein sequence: CASSTRTTPDGYTF.

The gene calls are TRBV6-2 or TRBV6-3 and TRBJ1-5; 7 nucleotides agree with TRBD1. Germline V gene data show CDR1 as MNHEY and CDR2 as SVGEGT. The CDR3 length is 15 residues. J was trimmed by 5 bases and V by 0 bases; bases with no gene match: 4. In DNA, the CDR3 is TGTGCCAGCAGTTACTCCGGCAGGGGGGATCAGCCCCAGCATTTT. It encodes CASSYSGRGDQPQHF.

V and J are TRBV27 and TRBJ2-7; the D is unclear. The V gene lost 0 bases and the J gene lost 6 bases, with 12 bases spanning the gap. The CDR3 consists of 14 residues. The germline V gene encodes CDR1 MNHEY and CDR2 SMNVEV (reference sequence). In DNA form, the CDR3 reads TGTGCCAGCAGTTTATCGTCAGTGTTGGGCGAGCAGTACTTC. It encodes CASSLSSVLGEQYF.

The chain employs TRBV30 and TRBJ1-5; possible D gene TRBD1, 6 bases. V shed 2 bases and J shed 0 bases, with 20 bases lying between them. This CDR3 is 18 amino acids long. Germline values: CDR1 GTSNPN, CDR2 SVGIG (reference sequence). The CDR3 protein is CAWSRRNRESYSNQPQHF. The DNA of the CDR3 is TGTGCCTGGAGTCGAAGAAACAGGGAATCCTATAGCAATCAGCCCCAGCATTTT.

The CDR3 nucleotides read TGTGCCAGCAGCTTGGAAACGCCATACTACACCTTC. This codes for CASSLETPYYTF. V is TRBV5-8 and J is TRBJ1-2; D is unresolved. Germline V lookup: CDR1 SGHTS, CDR2 YDEGEE. The CDR3 is 12 amino acids. The V end lost 0 bases, the J end lost 10 bases, and 10 bases lay between the germline ends.

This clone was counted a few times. CDR3 coding DNA: TGTGCCATCAGCGACAGGGTGACCTACGAGCAGTACTTC. Translating it yields CAISDRVTYEQYF. This rearrangement joins TRBV10-3 to TRBJ2-7, with 7 positions matching TRBD1. Germline V gene data show CDR1 as ENHRY and CDR2 as SYGVKD. The CDR3 has 13 amino acids. J lost 2 bases, V lost 6 bases, and 4 bases had no gene match.

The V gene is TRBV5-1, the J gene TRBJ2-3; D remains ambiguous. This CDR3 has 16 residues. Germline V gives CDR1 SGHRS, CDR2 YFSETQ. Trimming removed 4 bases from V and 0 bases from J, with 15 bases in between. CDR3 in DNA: TGCGCCAGCAGCCCGGGCCTGGGCTCTAGCACAGATACGCAGTATTTT. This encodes CASSPGLGSSTDTQYF.

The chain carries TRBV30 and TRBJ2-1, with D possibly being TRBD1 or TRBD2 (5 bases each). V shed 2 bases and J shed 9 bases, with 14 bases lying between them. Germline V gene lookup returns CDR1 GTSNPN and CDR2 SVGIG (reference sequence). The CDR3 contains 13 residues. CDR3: CAWSRQGEGEQFF. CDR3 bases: TGTGCCTGGAGTCGCCAGGGAGAGGGTGAGCAGTTCTTC. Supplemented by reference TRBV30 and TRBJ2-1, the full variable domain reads SQTIHQWPATLVQPVGSPLSLECTVEGTSNPNLYWYRQAAGRGLQLLFYSVGIGQISSEVPQNLSASRPQDRQFILSSKKLLLSDSGFYLCAWSRQGEGEQFFGPGTRLTVL.

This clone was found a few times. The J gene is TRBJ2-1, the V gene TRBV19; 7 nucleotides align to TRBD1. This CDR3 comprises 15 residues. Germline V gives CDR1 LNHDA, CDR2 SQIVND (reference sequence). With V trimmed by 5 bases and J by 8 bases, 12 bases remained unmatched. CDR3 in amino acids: CASSATDRARYEQFF. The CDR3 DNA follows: TGTGCCAGTAGTGCAACCGACAGGGCAAGGTATGAGCAGTTCTTC. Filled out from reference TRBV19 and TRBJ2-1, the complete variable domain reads DGGITQSPKYLFRKEGQNVTLSCEQNLNHDAMYWYRQDPGQGLRLIYYSQIVNDFQKGDIAEGYSVSREKKESFPLTVTSAQKNPTAFYLCASSATDRARYEQFFGPGTRLTVL.

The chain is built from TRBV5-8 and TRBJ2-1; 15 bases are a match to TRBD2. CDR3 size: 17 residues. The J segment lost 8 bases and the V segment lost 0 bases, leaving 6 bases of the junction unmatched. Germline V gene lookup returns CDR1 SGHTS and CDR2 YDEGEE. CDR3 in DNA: TGTGCCAGCAGCTTGGGCCGGGGACTAGCGGGGGGTTATGAGCAGTTCTTC. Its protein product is CASSLGRGLAGGYEQFF.

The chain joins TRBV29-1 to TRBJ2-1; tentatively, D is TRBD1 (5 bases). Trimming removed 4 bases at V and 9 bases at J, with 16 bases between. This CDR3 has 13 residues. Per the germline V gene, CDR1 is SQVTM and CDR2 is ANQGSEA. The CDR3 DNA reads TGCAGCGTTGGGGCAGGGCAGGACGCTGAGCAGTTCTTC. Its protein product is CSVGAGQDAEQFF.

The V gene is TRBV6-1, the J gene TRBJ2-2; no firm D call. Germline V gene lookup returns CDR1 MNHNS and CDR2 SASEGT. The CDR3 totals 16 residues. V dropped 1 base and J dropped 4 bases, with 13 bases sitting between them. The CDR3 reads CASSEGFSQLTGELFF. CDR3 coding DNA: TGTGCCAGCAGTGAAGGGTTTAGCCAACTCACCGGGGAGCTGTTTTTT.

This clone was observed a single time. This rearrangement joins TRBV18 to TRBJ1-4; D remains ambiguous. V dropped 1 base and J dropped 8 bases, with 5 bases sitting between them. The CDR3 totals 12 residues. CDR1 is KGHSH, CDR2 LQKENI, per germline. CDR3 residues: CASSPREEKLFF. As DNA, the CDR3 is TGTGCCAGCTCACCACGGGAAGAAAAACTGTTTTTT. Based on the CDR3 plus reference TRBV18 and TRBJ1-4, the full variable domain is NAGVMQNPRHLVRRRGQEARLRCSPMKGHSHVYWYRQLPEEGLKFMVYLQKENIIDESGMPKERFSAEFPKEGPSILRIQQVVRGDSAAYFCASSPREEKLFFGSGTQLSVL.

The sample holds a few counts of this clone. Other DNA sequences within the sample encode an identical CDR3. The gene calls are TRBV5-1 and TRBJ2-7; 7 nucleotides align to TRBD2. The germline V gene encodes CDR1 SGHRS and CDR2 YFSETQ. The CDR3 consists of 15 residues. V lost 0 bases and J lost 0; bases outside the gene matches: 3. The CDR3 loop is CASSLEGGNSYEQYF. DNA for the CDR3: TGCGCCAGCAGCTTGGAGGGAGGGAACTCCTACGAGCAGTACTTC.

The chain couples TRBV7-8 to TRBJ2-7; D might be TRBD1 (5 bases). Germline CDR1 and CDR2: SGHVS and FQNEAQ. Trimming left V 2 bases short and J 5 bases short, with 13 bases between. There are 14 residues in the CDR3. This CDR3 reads CASSLNPIGDEQYF. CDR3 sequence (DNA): TGTGCCAGCAGCTTAAATCCGATAGGGGACGAGCAGTACTTC.

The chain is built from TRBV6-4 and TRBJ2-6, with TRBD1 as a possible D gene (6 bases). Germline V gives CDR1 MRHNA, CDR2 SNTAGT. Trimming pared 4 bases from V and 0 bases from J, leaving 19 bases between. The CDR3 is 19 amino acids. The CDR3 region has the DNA TGTGCCAGCAGTGTTGGGTATGGGGGACACGCCTCTGGGGCCAACGTCCTGACTTTC. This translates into CASSVGYGGHASGANVLTF.

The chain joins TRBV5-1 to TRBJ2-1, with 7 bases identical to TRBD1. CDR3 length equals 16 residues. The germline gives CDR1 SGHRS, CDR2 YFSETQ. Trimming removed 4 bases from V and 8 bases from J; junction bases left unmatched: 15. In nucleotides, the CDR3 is TGCGCCAGCAGCGTTGGGTACAGGGGCGCCAATGATGAGCAGTTCTTC. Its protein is CASSVGYRGANDEQFF.

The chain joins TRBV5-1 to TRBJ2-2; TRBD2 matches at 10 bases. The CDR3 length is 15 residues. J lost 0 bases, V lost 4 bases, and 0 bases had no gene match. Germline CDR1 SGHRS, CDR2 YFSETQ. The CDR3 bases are TGCGCCAGCAGCACTAGCGGGACGAACACCGGGGAGCTGTTTTTT. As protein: CASSTSGTNTGELFF.

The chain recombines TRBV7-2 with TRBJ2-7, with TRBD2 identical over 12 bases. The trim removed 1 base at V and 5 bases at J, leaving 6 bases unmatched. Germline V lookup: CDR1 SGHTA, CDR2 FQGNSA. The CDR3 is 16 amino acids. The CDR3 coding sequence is TGTGCCAGCAGCTTAGATTTGGCTAGCGGGGGGGACGAGCAGTACTTC. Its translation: CASSLDLASGGDEQYF.